This T cell receptor beta chain stems from a study of cytomegalovirus exposure and HLA in healthy donors. Primers included in the PCR were 60 Vbeta and 13 Jbeta primers. TCRdb's table, derived via immunoSEQ multiplex PCR, lists solely in-frame clones and lacks some. The sample gives approximately 170,000 clones, 76% of which show up once; 0.65% to 0.95% is in the top ten. V was trimmed by 3 bases and J by 8 bases, leaving 10 bases between them. CDR1 and CDR2 (germline): SEHNR, FQNEAQ (reference sequence). There are 12 residues in the CDR3. The TCR sequence derives from a female donor in good health and CMV-seronegative. The chain carries TRBV7-9 and TRBJ1-2, with D maybe TRBD1 (5 bases). Material: PBMCs. CDR3 protein: CASSFGQEGYTF. CDR3 coding DNA: TGTGCCAGCAGCTTCGGACAAGAAGGCTACACCTTC.